One and the same sample provided the 6 T cell receptor beta chains below, sequenced in a study of OX40 agonist ivuxolimab in advanced cancers. This table comes from immunoSEQ multiplex PCR, and its TCRdb copy is limited to in-frame clones, with some not included. In the table there are tens of thousands of clones, around 90% of which are singletons. This material consisted of CD4+ or CD8+ T cells sorted from blood, taken in a trial of the OX40 agonist ivuxolimab. All receptors come from an adult with an advanced solid tumor such as melanoma, head and neck, liver or kidney cancer.

V and J are TRBV5-4 and TRBJ2-7; D is possibly TRBD2 (5 bases). Trimming removed 4 bases from V and 5 bases from J, with 13 bases in between. This CDR3 has 13 residues. The germline V gene has CDR1 SGHNT and CDR2 YYREEE (reference sequence). CDR3 coding DNA: TGTGCCAGCAGCCTGGGGAGTCCCGACGAGCAGTACTTC. It translates to CASSLGSPDEQYF. The full variable domain, its missing parts supplied by reference TRBV5-4 and TRBJ2-7, is ETGVTQSPTHLIKTRGQQVTLRCSSQSGHNTVSWYQQALGQGPQFIFQYYREEENGRGNFPPRFSGLQFPNYSSELNVNALELDDSALYLCASSLGSPDEQYFGPGTRLTVT.

This chain links TRBV5-1 with TRBJ2-7, with TRBD2 matching over 7 bases. CDR1 is SGHRS and CDR2 is YFSETQ in the germline V gene. The length of the CDR3 is 15 residues. Germline trimming cut 1 base from V and 3 bases from J; bases unmatched to any gene: 7. CDR3 coding DNA: TGCGCCAGCAGCTTGAGTCTAGCGGAGTACTACGAGCAGTACTTC. This sequence encodes CASSLSLAEYYEQYF. Full variable domain (rest looked up from reference TRBV5-1 and TRBJ2-7): KAGVTQTPRYLIKTRGQQVTLSCSPISGHRSVSWYQQTPGQGLQFLFEYFSETQRNKGNFPGRFSGRQFSNSRSEMNVSTLELGDSALYLCASSLSLAEYYEQYFGPGTRLTVT.

The gene calls are TRBV7-9 and TRBJ2-6; D unresolved. Trimming removed 5 bases at V and 0 bases at J, with 11 bases between. The CDR3 runs 16 residues. CDR1 is SEHNR and CDR2 is FQNEAQ in the germline V gene (reference sequence). CDR3 protein: CASSPSIRSGANVLTF. The CDR3 DNA reads TGTGCCAGCAGCCCCTCCATCCGCTCTGGGGCCAACGTCCTGACTTTC. The complete variable domain, with remaining parts taken from reference TRBV7-9 and TRBJ2-6, reads DTGVSQNPRHKITKRGQNVTFRCDPISEHNRLYWYRQTLGQGPEFLTYFQNEAQLEKSRLLSDRFSAERPKGSFSTLEIQRTEQGDSAMYLCASSPSIRSGANVLTFGAGSRLTVL.

In DNA form, the CDR3 reads TGTGCCAGCAGCTCAATAGCGGGAGAAAACACCGGGGAGCTGTTTTTT. It translates to CASSSIAGENTGELFF. The chain is built from TRBV7-3 and TRBJ2-2, with 9 bases identical to TRBD2. Germline V gene sequence: CDR1 SGHTA, CDR2 FQGTGA. The CDR3 runs to 16 residues. The V segment lost 4 bases and the J segment 2 bases; nucleotides outside the gene matches: 5.

V gene TRBV9 combines with J gene TRBJ1-2, with D hard to call. V was trimmed by 4 bases and J by 8 bases, leaving 12 bases between them. This CDR3 contains 12 residues. Germline loops: CDR1 SGDLS, CDR2 YYNGEE. The CDR3 bases are TGTGCCAGCAGCCCAAATGGAAGGGGCTACACCTTC. Its translation is CASSPNGRGYTF.

The J gene is TRBJ1-5, the V gene TRBV13; weak D call: TRBD1 (5 bases). CDR3 length: 13 amino acids. CDR1 and CDR2 (germline): PRHDT, FYEKMQ (reference sequence). The ends were cut back, 5 bases at V and 6 bases at J, with 11 bases in the middle. Written as DNA, the CDR3 is TGTGCCAGCAGCAGAGGGGTGGTTCAGCCCCAGCATTTT. Translated: CASSRGVVQPQHF.